The 25 T cell receptor beta chains in this list originate from one sample, sequenced in a study of human T cells and chemical hapten exposure. TCRdb independently ran MiXCR on the RACE reads; one entry per CDR3 protein. Here the sample spans tens of thousands of distinct CDR3 sequences, 9.4% being singletons. Time point denoted: pre-sensitization, week 0. Noted treatment: therapeutic diphenylcyclopropenone sensitization with weekly scalp DPC. This specimen consisted of whole blood, obtained in connection with sensitization to the hapten diphenylcyclopropenone (DPC). These receptors were taken from a woman aged 40-49 years with alopecia areata. Some clones in this sample may be carry-over from other donors' samples.

This clonotype occurred many times. V gene TRBV7-9 combines with J gene TRBJ1-2, with D maybe TRBD1 (5 bases). The CDR3 is made up of 14 amino acids. Germline assignment: CDR1 SEHNR and CDR2 FQNEAQ (reference sequence). The V end lost 5 bases, the J end lost 2 bases, and 12 bases lay between the germline ends. The CDR3 DNA reads as TGTGCCAGCAGCACACCTCAGGGAAACTATGGCTACACCTTC. Amino acids: CASSTPQGNYGYTF.

This clonotype was counted many times. This chain links TRBV24-1 with TRBJ1-5; 9 bases agree with TRBD1. V shed 3 bases, J shed 4 bases, and the junction held 0 bases outside the gene matches. This CDR3 comprises 14 residues. Germline V CDR1 and CDR2: KGHDR, SFDVKD. The CDR3 spells CATSDGQGNQPQHF. CDR3 sequence (DNA): TGTGCCACCAGTGATGGACAGGGGAATCAGCCCCAGCATTTT.

There are many counts of this clonotype. V usage is TRBV27 and J usage is TRBJ2-4; TRBD2 matches 15 bases. The CDR3 sequence is 17 residues long. Germline V CDR1 and CDR2: MNHEY, SMNVEV (reference sequence). The V gene end was trimmed by 6 bases and the J gene end by 9 bases; junction bases not matched to a gene: 12. CDR3 protein: CASSESEGLAGGRIQYF. The CDR3 nucleotides read TGTGCCAGCAGCGAATCCGAAGGACTAGCGGGGGGGCGCATTCAGTACTTC.

This chain links TRBV10-3 with TRBJ2-5, with 9 positions matching TRBD2. The CDR3 is 15 residues long. CDR1 ENHRY and CDR2 SYGVKD come from the germline V gene. J lost 5 bases, V lost 2 bases, and 6 bases had no gene match. This chain's CDR3 is CAISEQLAGMETQYF. CDR3 coding DNA: TGTGCCATCAGTGAGCAGCTAGCGGGGATGGAGACCCAGTACTTC.

In its sample, this clonotype was seen a few times. The rearrangement joins TRBV4-1 to TRBJ1-4; D is perhaps TRBD1 (6 bases). Trimming removed 0 bases at V and 6 bases at J, with 14 bases between. From germline, CDR1 is MGHRA and CDR2 YSYEKL. This CDR3 spans 16 amino acids. CDR3 protein: CASSQDWEQGDEKLFF. The CDR3 DNA follows: TGCGCCAGCAGCCAAGATTGGGAACAGGGAGATGAAAAACTGTTTTTT.

This clonotype was detected ten times or more. The gene calls are TRBV24-1 and TRBJ2-7; 8 positions agree with TRBD2. CDR1 is KGHDR, CDR2 SFDVKD, per germline. CDR3 length: 15 residues. V gave up 4 bases and J gave up 3 bases; unmatched junction bases: 7. CDR3 sequence: CATSDPSGGLYEQYF. CDR3 coding DNA: TGTGCCACCAGTGACCCGAGCGGGGGTCTCTACGAGCAGTACTTC.

This clonotype has at least ten counts. The rearrangement joins TRBV7-7 to TRBJ1-2, with a tentative D call TRBD1 (5 bases). V lost 5 bases, J lost 7 bases, and 23 bases lay in between. The V gene's germline CDR1 is SSHAT and CDR2 FNYEAQ (reference sequence). This CDR3 has 16 residues. The DNA of the CDR3 is TGTGCCAGCAGCGTAGAGGTTCAGGGAATGAGGAGTGGCTACACCTTC. Translating gives CASSVEVQGMRSGYTF.

The table lists this clonotype with many counts. The CDR3 region is CATAGGAGVLRADTQYF. In DNA, the CDR3 is TGTGCCACCGCCGGAGGTGCGGGGGTCTTACGAGCAGATACGCAGTATTTT. The rearrangement joins TRBV12-3 or TRBV12-4 to TRBJ2-3; 7 bases map to TRBD2. V lost 10 bases to trimming and J lost 4 bases; unmatched junction nucleotides: 20. The CDR3 consists of 17 residues.

The rearrangement links TRBV6-1 to TRBJ1-1; TRBD1 might be the D (6 bases). Looked up from germline, CDR1 is MNHNS and CDR2 is SASEGT. CDR3 length equals 13 residues. Trimming stripped 7 bases from V and 5 bases from J, with 14 bases between. DNA for the CDR3: TGTGCCAGCACCGGGACATTGGGGACTGAAGCTTTCTTT. It yields the protein CASTGTLGTEAFF.

This chain uses TRBV5-4 with TRBJ2-2; the match to TRBD1 covers 8 bases. Germline CDR1 and CDR2: SGHNT and YYREEE (reference sequence). After removal of 0 bases from V and 6 bases from J, the junction contained 4 bases not matched to a gene. The CDR3 is made up of 15 amino acids. The CDR3 coding sequence is TGTGCCAGCAGCTTGGAAGTCAGGGGGCCCGGGGAGCTGTTTTTT. It yields the protein CASSLEVRGPGELFF.

This clonotype occurred many times. The chain joins TRBV28 to TRBJ2-7, with a possible D match to TRBD2 (7 bases). Germline-derived CDR1 and CDR2 are MDHEN and SYDVKM. V dropped 5 bases and J dropped 3 bases, with 14 bases sitting between them. The CDR3 sequence is 14 residues long. The CDR3 spells CASSPLGGGYEQYF. The CDR3 DNA reads as TGTGCCAGCAGTCCTTTGGGAGGGGGCTACGAGCAGTACTTC.

This clonotype was detected many times. The chain is built from TRBV9 and TRBJ2-7; the match to TRBD2 covers 9 bases. V lost 2 bases and J lost 4; bases outside the gene matches: 4. CDR1 and CDR2 from the germline V gene are SGDLS and YYNGEE. CDR3 size: 14 residues. CDR3 sequence reads: CASSVGGGAYEQYF. In nucleotides, the CDR3 is TGTGCCAGCAGCGTTGGCGGGGGGGCTTACGAGCAGTACTTC.

This clonotype was recorded many times. This chain connects TRBV4-2 to TRBJ2-6, with D perhaps given as TRBD1 or TRBD2 (5 bases each). The CDR3 has 16 residues. V was trimmed by 2 bases and J by 2 bases, leaving 10 bases between them. Germline V gene sequence: CDR1 LGHNA, CDR2 YNFKEQ. The CDR3: CASSQSRGTGANVLTF. CDR3 nucleotides: TGTGCCAGCAGCCAATCCCGGGGCACTGGGGCCAACGTCCTGACTTTC.

The chain combines TRBV6-4 with TRBJ1-3; TRBD1 is a possible D gene (5 bases). Between the trimmed V and J ends, which lost 10 bases and 4 bases, there was a span of 23 bases. The CDR3 totals 16 residues. The V gene's germline CDR1 is MRHNA and CDR2 SNTAGT. The CDR3 nucleotides are TGTGCCACCCCTATTCAGGGTTGTGTTGGAGGAAACACCATATATTTT. This codes for CATPIQGCVGGNTIYF.

There are a few counts of this clonotype. The CDR3 bases are TGTGCCAGTAGTATAGTGGCGCGCGGCACCGGGGAGCTGTTTTTT. It specifies CASSIVARGTGELFF. This chain connects TRBV19 to TRBJ2-2; D remains unclear. The V gene's germline CDR1 is LNHDA and CDR2 SQIVND (reference sequence). V lost 1 base and J 4 bases, leaving 10 bases between the germline ends. This CDR3 has 15 residues.

The chain carries TRBV29-1 and TRBJ2-7, with D possibly TRBD1 on 6 matching bases. This CDR3 comprises 12 residues. Looked up from germline, CDR1 is SQVTM and CDR2 is ANQGSEA. V was trimmed by 4 bases and J by 0 bases, leaving 7 bases between them. CDR3: CSVAGVSYEQYF. The CDR3 DNA reads as TGCAGCGTTGCAGGGGTCTCCTACGAGCAGTACTTC.

At least ten counts were recorded for this clonotype. The chain recombines TRBV25-1 with TRBJ1-6; 10 nucleotides match TRBD1. V was pared by 5 bases and J by 13 bases, with 11 bases of the junction left unmatched. The CDR3 sequence is 15 residues long. CDR1 and CDR2 from the germline V gene are MGHDK and SYGVNS. DNA of the CDR3: TGTGCCAGCAGTCCGAGGACAGGGGGTCCCAGTCCCCTCCACTTT. Protein: CASSPRTGGPSPLHF. The complete variable domain, with remaining parts taken from reference TRBV25-1 and TRBJ1-6, reads EADIYQTPRYLVIGTGKKITLECSQTMGHDKMYWYQQDPGMELHLIHYSYGVNSTEKGDLSSESTVSRIRTEHFPLTLESARPSHTSQYLCASSPRTGGPSPLHFGNGTRLTVT.

In this sample, this clonotype turned up many times. The chain joins TRBV4-1 to TRBJ2-7; unclear D gene. Germline-derived CDR1 and CDR2 are MGHRA and YSYEKL. V was clipped by 1 base and J by 0 bases, with 10 bases between them. The CDR3 has 15 amino acids. The CDR3 DNA follows: TGCGCCAGCAGCCAAGGGCATGCAACCTCCTACGAGCAGTACTTC. Protein sequence: CASSQGHATSYEQYF.

This clonotype is labeled medium-sized (0.01 to 0.1%). In DNA, the CDR3 is TGTGCCAGCAGCCAAAGTTCCAGGACTGAAGCTTTCTTT. Translation: CASSQSSRTEAFF. The J gene is TRBJ1-1, the V gene TRBV14; D is unresolved. The CDR3 is 13 amino acids. Germline CDR1 SGHDN, CDR2 FVKESK. The V end lost 2 bases, the J end lost 5 bases, and 9 bases lay between the germline ends.

This chain connects TRBV3-1 to TRBJ2-3; D gene ambiguous. The V and J ends lost 1 base and 0 bases respectively, with 11 bases between them. Looked up from germline, CDR1 is LGHDT and CDR2 is YNNKEL (reference sequence). CDR3 length: 16 amino acids. The CDR3 is CASSQGPGTSTDTQYF. CDR3 in DNA: TGTGCCAGCAGCCAAGGTCCCGGCACAAGCACAGATACGCAGTATTTT.

This clonotype was detected ten times or more. The J gene is TRBJ1-1, the V gene TRBV12-3 or TRBV12-4; TRBD1 is a possible D gene (5 bases). The CDR3 runs 14 residues. Trimming cost V 2 bases and J 7 bases, with 14 bases left between them. CDR3 loop: CASSLWGSKNEAFF. The CDR3 region has the DNA TGTGCCAGCAGTTTATGGGGGAGCAAGAATGAAGCTTTCTTT.

This clonotype has more than one count but fewer than ten. The V gene is TRBV6-2 or TRBV6-3, the J gene TRBJ2-7; D unclear. V was cut by 8 bases and J by 4 bases, with 6 bases left in between. In germline, CDR1 is MNHEY, CDR2 SVGEGT. This CDR3 has 10 residues. The CDR3 DNA is TGTGCCAGCGGAAGGTACGAGCAGTACTTC. It encodes CASGRYEQYF.

This clonotype has at least ten counts. This sequence joins TRBV29-1 and TRBJ1-1; TRBD1 might be the D (6 bases). The CDR3 is made up of 14 amino acids. CDR1 is SQVTM, CDR2 ANQGSEA, per germline. Between the trimmed V and J ends, which lost 0 bases and 4 bases, there was a span of 12 bases. The CDR3 protein is CSVEDPYRVTEAFF. In nucleotides, the CDR3 is TGCAGCGTTGAAGATCCGTACAGGGTCACTGAAGCTTTCTTT.

The J gene is TRBJ2-7, the V gene TRBV20-1, with D perhaps TRBD2 (6 bases). Germline values: CDR1 DFQATT, CDR2 SNEGSKA (reference sequence). The CDR3 contains 14 residues. V was clipped by 6 bases and J by 0 bases, with 15 bases between them. CDR3 DNA: TGCAGTGCCCCGGGCGGGATAGGCTCCTACGAGCAGTACTTC. It yields the protein CSAPGGIGSYEQYF.

The sample holds many counts of this clonotype. This chain uses TRBV4-1 with TRBJ2-1, with 14 nucleotides matching TRBD2. CDR1 and CDR2 (germline): MGHRA, YSYEKL. The CDR3 is 17 residues long. The V and J ends lost 4 bases and 2 bases, in that order; junction bases with no gene match: 4. The CDR3 reads CASSPRLAGGPYNEQFF. The DNA of the CDR3 is TGCGCCAGCAGCCCCAGACTAGCGGGGGGGCCCTACAATGAGCAGTTCTTC.